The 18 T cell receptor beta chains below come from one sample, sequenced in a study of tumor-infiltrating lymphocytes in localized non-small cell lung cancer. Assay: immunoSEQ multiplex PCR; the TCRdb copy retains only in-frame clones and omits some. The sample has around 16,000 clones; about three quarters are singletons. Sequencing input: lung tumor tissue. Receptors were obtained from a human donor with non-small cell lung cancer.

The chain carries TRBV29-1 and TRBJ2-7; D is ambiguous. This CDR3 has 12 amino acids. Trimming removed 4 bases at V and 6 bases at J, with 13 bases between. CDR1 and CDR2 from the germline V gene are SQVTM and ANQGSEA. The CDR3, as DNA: TGCAGCGTTGGCGGTATCGGGTTCGAGCAGTACTTC. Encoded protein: CSVGGIGFEQYF.

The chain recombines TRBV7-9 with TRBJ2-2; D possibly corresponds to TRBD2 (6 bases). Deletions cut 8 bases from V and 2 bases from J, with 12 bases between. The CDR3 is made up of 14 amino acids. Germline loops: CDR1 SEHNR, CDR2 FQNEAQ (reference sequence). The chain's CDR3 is CASRRGGNTGELFF. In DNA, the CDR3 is TGTGCCAGCCGGCGGGGCGGTAACACCGGGGAGCTGTTTTTT.

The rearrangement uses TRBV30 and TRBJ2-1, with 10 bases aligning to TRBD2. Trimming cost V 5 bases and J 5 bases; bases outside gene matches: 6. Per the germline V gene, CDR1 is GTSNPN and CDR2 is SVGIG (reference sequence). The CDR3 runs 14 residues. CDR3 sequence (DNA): TGTGCCTGGTCAGCGGGAGGGTGGGACAATGAGCAGTTCTTC. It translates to CAWSAGGWDNEQFF.

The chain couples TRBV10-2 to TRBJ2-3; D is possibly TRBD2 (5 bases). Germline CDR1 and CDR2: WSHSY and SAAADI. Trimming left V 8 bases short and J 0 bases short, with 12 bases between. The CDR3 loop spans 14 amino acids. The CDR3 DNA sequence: TGCGCCAGCGTCTCTAGCCGGAGCACAGATACGCAGTATTTT. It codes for CASVSSRSTDTQYF.

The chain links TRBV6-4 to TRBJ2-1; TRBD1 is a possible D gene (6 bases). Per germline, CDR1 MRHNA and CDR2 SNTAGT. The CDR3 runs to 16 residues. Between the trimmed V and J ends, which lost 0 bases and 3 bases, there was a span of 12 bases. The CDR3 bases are TGTGCCAGCAGTGACTCTGCCGGCAGGGGCTACAATGAGCAGTTCTTC. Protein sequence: CASSDSAGRGYNEQFF.

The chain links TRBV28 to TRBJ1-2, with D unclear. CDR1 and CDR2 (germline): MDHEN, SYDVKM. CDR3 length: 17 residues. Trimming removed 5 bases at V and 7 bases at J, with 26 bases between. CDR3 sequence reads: CASSPPISVRGKSGYTF. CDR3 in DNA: TGTGCCAGCAGTCCCCCCATCTCGGTCCGGGGAAAAAGTGGCTACACCTTC.

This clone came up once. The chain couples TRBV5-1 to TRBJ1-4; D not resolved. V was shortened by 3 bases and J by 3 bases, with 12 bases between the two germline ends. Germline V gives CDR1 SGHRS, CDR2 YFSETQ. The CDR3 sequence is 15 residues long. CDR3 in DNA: TGCGCCAGCAGCTGGACCGGGCAGTCTAATGAAAAACTGTTTTTT. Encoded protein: CASSWTGQSNEKLFF.

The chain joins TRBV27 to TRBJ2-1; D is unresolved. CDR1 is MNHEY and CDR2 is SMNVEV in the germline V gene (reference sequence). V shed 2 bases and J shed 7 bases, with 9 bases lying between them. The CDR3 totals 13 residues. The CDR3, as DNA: TGTGCCAGCAGTTTACGCCCAGATAATGAGCAGTTCTTC. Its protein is CASSLRPDNEQFF.

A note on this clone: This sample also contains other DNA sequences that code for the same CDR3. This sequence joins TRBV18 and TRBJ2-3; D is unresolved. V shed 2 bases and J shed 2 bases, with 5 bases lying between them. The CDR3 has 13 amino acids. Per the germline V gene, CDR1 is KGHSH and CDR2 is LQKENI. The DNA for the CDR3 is TGTGCCAGCTCACCAGGTTCCACAGATACGCAGTATTTT. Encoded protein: CASSPGSTDTQYF.

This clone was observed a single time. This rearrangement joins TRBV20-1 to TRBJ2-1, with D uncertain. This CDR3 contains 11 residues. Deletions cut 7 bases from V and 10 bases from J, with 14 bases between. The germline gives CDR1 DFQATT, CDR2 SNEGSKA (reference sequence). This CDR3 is CSGDSRAEQFF. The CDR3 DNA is TGCAGTGGGGATTCGCGCGCGGAGCAGTTCTTC.

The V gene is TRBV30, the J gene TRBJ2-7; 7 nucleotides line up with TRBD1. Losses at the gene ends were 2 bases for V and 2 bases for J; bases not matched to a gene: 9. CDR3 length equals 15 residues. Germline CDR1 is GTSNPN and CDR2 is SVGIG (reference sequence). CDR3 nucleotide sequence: TGTGCCTGGAGTCCGGGGCAGGGGGTCCCCTACGAGCAGTACTTC. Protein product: CAWSPGQGVPYEQYF.

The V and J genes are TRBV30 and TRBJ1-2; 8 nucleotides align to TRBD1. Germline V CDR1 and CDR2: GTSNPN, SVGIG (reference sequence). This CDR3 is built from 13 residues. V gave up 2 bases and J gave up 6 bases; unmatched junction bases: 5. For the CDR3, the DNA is TGTGCCTGGAGTCAGGGGGCAGGGGATGGCTACACCTTC. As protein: CAWSQGAGDGYTF.

CDR3 bases: TGTGCCAGCAGCTCCCGCGGGGGCACAGCTTTCTTT. Protein sequence: CASSSRGGTAFF. V gene TRBV11-2 combines with J gene TRBJ1-1, with D possibly being TRBD1 (6 bases). CDR1 is SGHAT, CDR2 FQNNGV, per germline. Between the trimmed V and J ends, which lost 4 bases and 10 bases, there was a span of 13 bases. The CDR3 loop spans 12 amino acids.

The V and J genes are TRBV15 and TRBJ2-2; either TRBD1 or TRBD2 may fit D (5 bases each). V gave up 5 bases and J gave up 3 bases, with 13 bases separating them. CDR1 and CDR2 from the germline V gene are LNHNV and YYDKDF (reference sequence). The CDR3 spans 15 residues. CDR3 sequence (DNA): TGTGCCACCAGCGCCCCGGGACGGGACACCGGGGAGCTGTTTTTT. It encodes CATSAPGRDTGELFF.

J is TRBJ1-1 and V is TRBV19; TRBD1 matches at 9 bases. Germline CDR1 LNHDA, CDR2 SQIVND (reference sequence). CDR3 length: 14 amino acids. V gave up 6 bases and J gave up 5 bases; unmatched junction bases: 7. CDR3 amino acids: CASRRGQGGTEAFF. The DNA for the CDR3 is TGTGCCAGTAGGAGGGGACAGGGAGGAACTGAAGCTTTCTTT.

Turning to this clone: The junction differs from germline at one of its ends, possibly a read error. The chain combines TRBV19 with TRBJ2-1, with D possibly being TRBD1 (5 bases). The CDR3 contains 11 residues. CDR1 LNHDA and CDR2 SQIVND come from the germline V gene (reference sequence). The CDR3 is CASSMSGWLIF. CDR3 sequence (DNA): TGTGCCAGTAGTATGTCAGGGTGGTTGATCTTC.

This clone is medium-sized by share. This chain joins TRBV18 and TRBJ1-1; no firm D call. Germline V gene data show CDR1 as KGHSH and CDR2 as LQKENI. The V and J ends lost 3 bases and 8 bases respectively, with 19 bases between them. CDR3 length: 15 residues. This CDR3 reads CASSPRRNPTAEAFF. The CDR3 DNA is TGTGCCAGCTCACCGAGACGAAATCCTACAGCCGAAGCTTTCTTT.

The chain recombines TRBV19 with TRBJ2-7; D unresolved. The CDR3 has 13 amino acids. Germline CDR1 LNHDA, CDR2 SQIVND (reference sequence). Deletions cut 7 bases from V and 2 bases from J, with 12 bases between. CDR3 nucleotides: TGTGCCAGTATGGATTCAAACGCCTACGAGCAGTACTTC. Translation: CASMDSNAYEQYF.